The sequence of this TCR beta chain was determined in a study of blood T cells in healthy people across ages. Study-wide context: With template switching, about one barcoded beta molecule was captured per two T cells.

With a J-beta primer mix and a sample-barcoded 5' primer, a second PCR ran about 7 to 11 cycles. TCRdb recomputed calls from the 5' RACE reads with MiXCR, one row per CDR3 protein. This sample yields fewer than 2,000,000 distinct CDR3 sequences, of which about two fifths are seen a single time; 23% belongs to the top ten. Study-wide points: CMV status of donors was not determined, possibly confounding expanded clonotype changes. Donors of long life had a larger count of naive CD4+ cells and greater diversity than aged donors.

This clonotype turned up a few times. Its antigen is not identified. Sequenced sample: blood. The sequence was collected from a human donor in good health.

The CDR3 here is CASSATLKGQGRWRAFF. The CDR3 DNA reads as TGTGCCAGCAGCGCCACGCTCAAAGGACAGGGCCGATGGAGGGCTTTCTTT. This chain links TRBV6-1 with TRBJ1-1; 8 bases agree with TRBD1. This CDR3 comprises 17 residues. Germline V gene data show CDR1 as MNHNS and CDR2 as SASEGT. The V segment lost 6 bases and the J segment 11 bases; nucleotides outside the gene matches: 23.